Following are 14 T cell receptor beta chains from one sample sequenced in a study of control samples from healthy donors and cancer patients (dated by TCRdb to the early 2020s). Library preparation was by the immunoSEQ multiplex PCR assay. TCRdb mirrors the immuneACCESS table, restricted to in-frame sequences. Some clones are absent from its copies; in checked studies, under half trace to an unresolved V gene, and the reason for the others is unknown. The sample has over 100,000 clones on record, around 90% of them singletons. The ten largest clones capture 2% to 3% of the sample. Material: blood. The receptors originated from a man aged 40-50 years in good health.

The rearrangement joins TRBV10-3 to TRBJ1-2; 8 bases agree with TRBD1. V gave up 11 bases and J gave up 8 bases; unmatched junction bases: 13. The CDR3 is 13 amino acids. From germline, CDR1 is ENHRY and CDR2 SYGVKD. CDR3 loop: CAAATTGDLGYTF. In DNA form, the CDR3 reads TGTGCCGCCGCGACGACAGGGGACTTAGGCTACACCTTC.

The CDR3 DNA follows: TGTGCCAGCAGCTCTCGCTGGACAGGGGGAGAGACCCAGTACTTC. It is translated as CASSSRWTGGETQYF. The chain employs TRBV9 and TRBJ2-5; 10 positions match TRBD1. From germline, CDR1 is SGDLS and CDR2 YYNGEE. CDR3 length: 15 residues. With 4 bases clipped from V and 4 bases from J, the junction kept 7 bases outside the gene matches.

This chain uses TRBV27 with TRBJ1-6; D is possibly TRBD1 (5 bases). From germline, CDR1 is MNHEY and CDR2 SMNVEV (reference sequence). The CDR3 contains 14 residues. Trimming removed 2 bases at V and 9 bases at J, with 11 bases between. This CDR3 reads CASSLPGEGSPLHF. The CDR3 coding sequence is TGTGCCAGCAGTTTACCGGGGGAGGGTTCACCCCTCCACTTT.

CDR3 region: CASSSTSGEETQYF. CDR3 DNA: TGTGCCAGCAGTTCCACTAGCGGGGAAGAGACCCAGTACTTC. The chain is built from TRBV7-6 and TRBJ2-5, with 10 positions matching TRBD2. The J segment lost 3 bases and the V segment lost 6 bases, leaving 4 bases of the junction unmatched. CDR1 is SGHVS and CDR2 is FNYEAQ in the germline V gene. The CDR3 consists of 14 residues.

The V and J genes are TRBV27 and TRBJ1-4; the D is unclear. The V end was cut by 4 bases, the J end by 0 bases, with 9 bases between. Germline V lookup: CDR1 MNHEY, CDR2 SMNVEV (reference sequence). The CDR3 totals 15 residues. CDR3 sequence (DNA): TGTGCCAGCAGTTCAGACGGCGCAACTAATGAAAAACTGTTTTTT. Protein sequence: CASSSDGATNEKLFF.

The chain joins TRBV29-1 to TRBJ1-2; D gene ambiguous. This CDR3 is 12 amino acids long. Germline loops: CDR1 SQVTM, CDR2 ANQGSEA. The CDR3 nucleotides read TGCACCACTCGGGTGGGGAACTATGGCTACACCTTC. It specifies CTTRVGNYGYTF.

The J gene is TRBJ2-1, the V gene TRBV9; 8 positions agree with TRBD2. The V segment lost 3 bases and the J segment 0 bases; nucleotides outside the gene matches: 2. Per the germline V gene, CDR1 is SGDLS and CDR2 is YYNGEE. The CDR3 consists of 15 residues. The CDR3, as DNA: TGTGCCAGCAGCGGTAGCGGGAACTCCTACAATGAGCAGTTCTTC. Amino acids: CASSGSGNSYNEQFF.

This clone was observed a few times. This chain links TRBV28 with TRBJ2-1; no reliable D call. Trimming left V 3 bases short and J 8 bases short, with 17 bases between. CDR1 and CDR2 from the germline V gene are MDHEN and SYDVKM. This CDR3 is built from 15 residues. The CDR3 is CASSFSRMTSDEQFF. The CDR3 DNA reads TGTGCCAGCAGTTTTAGTAGAATGACGTCTGATGAGCAGTTCTTC. Drawing the rest from reference TRBV28 and TRBJ2-1, the complete variable domain is DVKVTQSSRYLVKRTGEKVFLECVQDMDHENMFWYRQDPGLGLRLIYFSYDVKMKEKGDIPEGYSVSREKKERFSLILESASTNQTSMYLCASSFSRMTSDEQFFGPGTRLTVL.

V is TRBV10-3 and J is TRBJ2-1; maybe TRBD2 (6 bases). The CDR3 loop spans 14 amino acids. Trimming pared 6 bases from V and 7 bases from J, leaving 16 bases between. Per germline, CDR1 ENHRY and CDR2 SYGVKD. CDR3 sequence reads: CAIRPLASGNEQFF. CDR3 coding DNA: TGTGCCATCAGGCCTCTAGCGTCGGGGAATGAGCAGTTCTTC.

The chain uses TRBV6-4 and TRBJ1-6; D not resolved. Germline-derived CDR1 and CDR2 are MRHNA and SNTAGT. Trimming pared 2 bases from V and 7 bases from J, leaving 12 bases between. CDR3 length equals 15 residues. In nucleotides, the CDR3 is TGTGCCAGCAGTGACATCGCTGGGAACAATTCACCCCTCCACTTT. It is translated as CASSDIAGNNSPLHF.

The CDR3 spells CASSDGQGANIQYF. As DNA, the CDR3 is TGTGCCAGCAGCGACGGACAGGGGGCGAACATTCAGTACTTC. The genes are TRBV5-6 and TRBJ2-4, with 11 bases identical to TRBD1. The V gene's germline CDR1 is SGHDT and CDR2 YYEEEE. The V segment lost 4 bases and the J segment 7 bases; nucleotides outside the gene matches: 4. This CDR3 is 14 amino acids long.

This clone was seen a single time. The J gene is TRBJ1-1, the V gene TRBV19, with a possible D match to TRBD1 (5 bases). Trimming pared 7 bases from V and 4 bases from J, leaving 16 bases between. The CDR3 runs to 14 residues. Per germline, CDR1 LNHDA and CDR2 SQIVND (reference sequence). The CDR3 sequence is CASIWAAQGTEAFF. In nucleotides, the CDR3 is TGTGCCAGTATTTGGGCAGCCCAGGGCACTGAAGCTTTCTTT.

The chain recombines TRBV7-2 with TRBJ1-4; no clear D gene. This CDR3 comprises 13 residues. V shed 2 bases and J shed 8 bases, with 9 bases lying between them. CDR1 is SGHTA, CDR2 FQGNSA, per germline. CDR3: CASSLTSQEKLFF. The CDR3 DNA is TGTGCCAGCAGCTTAACCTCTCAGGAAAAACTGTTTTTT.

The chain links TRBV24-1 to TRBJ2-2, with a weak D call TRBD2 (5 bases). The V end lost 1 base, the J end lost 5 bases, and 7 bases lay between the germline ends. Per germline, CDR1 KGHDR and CDR2 SFDVKD. This CDR3 comprises 14 residues. The CDR3 reads CATSDFRGTGELFF. The CDR3 DNA sequence: TGTGCCACCAGTGATTTTCGGGGTACCGGGGAGCTGTTTTTT.